The 15 T cell receptor beta chains given below trace back to one sample, sequenced in a study of blood T cell repertoires in COVID-19. Only in-frame clones appear in the TCRdb table, and some are missing; sequencing was by immunoSEQ multiplex PCR. Among 150,000 to 200,000 clones listed, 75% to 90% were seen once. The sequenced sample consisted of PBMCs or T cells enriched from blood (not recorded which). These TCRs come from a woman aged 40 to 49 with acute COVID-19.

A few counts support this clone. The chain recombines TRBV30 with TRBJ2-7, with 9 bases that match TRBD1. V lost 5 bases, J lost 6 bases, and 8 bases stayed unmatched. The germline V gene has CDR1 GTSNPN and CDR2 SVGIG (reference sequence). The CDR3 has 13 residues. CDR3 protein: CAWEGQGGSEQYF. The CDR3 region has the DNA TGTGCCTGGGAGGGACAGGGCGGAAGCGAGCAGTACTTC.

The rearrangement links TRBV21-1 to TRBJ2-3; the listed D gene, TRBD2, was not tested against the DNA. TRBV21-1 is reported as a pseudogene. The CDR3 spans 17 residues. The CDR3 DNA is TGTGCCAGCACCCCTCATAAGCGGGAAATGGATGCAGATACGCAGTATTTT. Translated: CASTPHKREMDADTQYF.

The chain links TRBV4-1 to TRBJ1-6; 8 nucleotides match TRBD1. After removal of 0 bases from V and 9 bases from J, the junction contained 4 bases not matched to a gene. This CDR3 spans 15 amino acids. CDR1 is MGHRA, CDR2 YSYEKL, per germline. The CDR3 loop reads CASSQEDRAISPLHF. CDR3 in DNA: TGCGCCAGCAGCCAAGAGGACAGGGCGATTTCACCCCTCCACTTT.

CDR3 sequence (DNA): TGTGCCAGCAGTGAAGCCAACAGGGGCCAGAATGGCTACACCTTC. Protein: CASSEANRGQNGYTF. The V and J genes are TRBV2 and TRBJ1-2, with TRBD1 matching 7 bases. CDR1 is SNHLY and CDR2 is FYNNEI in the germline V gene. The V gene end was trimmed by 0 bases and the J gene end by 6 bases; junction bases not matched to a gene: 7. CDR3 length equals 15 residues.

The chain uses TRBV20-1 and TRBJ2-3; 7 bases are shared with TRBD2. Trimming at V came to 3 bases and at J to 1 base, leaving 1 base not matched to a gene. The CDR3 length is 13 residues. Germline V lookup: CDR1 DFQATT, CDR2 SNEGSKA (reference sequence). The CDR3 DNA is TGCAGTGCTAGTCGGGGGGGCACAGATACGCAGTATTTT. This codes for CSASRGGTDTQYF.

The sample holds a few counts of this clone. The rearrangement joins TRBV5-4 to TRBJ1-2, with D possibly matching TRBD1 (6 bases). Trimming stripped 0 bases from V and 9 bases from J, with 9 bases between. Germline lookup yields CDR1 SGHNT and CDR2 YYREEE (reference sequence). The CDR3 is 12 residues long. CDR3 nucleotide sequence: TGTGCCAGCAGCTTGGAAGGGGGAAGCTACACCTTC. This encodes CASSLEGGSYTF.

This chain links TRBV19 with TRBJ1-6; TRBD1 agrees at 7 bases. CDR3 length: 14 amino acids. V gave up 4 bases and J gave up 9 bases; unmatched junction bases: 6. Per the germline V gene, CDR1 is LNHDA and CDR2 is SQIVND (reference sequence). Here the CDR3 reads CASSNDRVTSPLHF. Here the CDR3 DNA reads TGTGCCAGTAGTAACGACAGGGTTACTTCACCCCTCCACTTT.

The chain carries TRBV11-2 and TRBJ2-7; 12 nucleotides match TRBD2. The CDR3 consists of 18 residues. Per germline, CDR1 SGHAT and CDR2 FQNNGV. V lost 2 bases, J lost 6 bases, and 14 bases stayed unmatched. The CDR3 region is CASSLKIGETSGSREQYF. The CDR3 DNA reads as TGTGCCAGCAGCTTAAAGATAGGGGAGACTAGCGGGAGTCGCGAGCAGTACTTC.

The rearrangement joins TRBV6-4 to TRBJ2-1; 9 bases map to TRBD2. Germline CDR1 MRHNA, CDR2 SNTAGT. Trimming at V came to 0 bases and at J to 11 bases, leaving 14 bases not matched to a gene. There are 17 residues in the CDR3. The DNA of the CDR3 is TGTGCCAGCAGTGACTCGATTGGGTTAGCGGGAGAAATTAAGCAGTTCTTC. This translates into CASSDSIGLAGEIKQFF.

The genes are TRBV19 and TRBJ1-6, with TRBD1 matching over 9 bases. Germline CDR1 is LNHDA and CDR2 is SQIVND (reference sequence). The J segment lost 4 bases and the V segment lost 7 bases, leaving 8 bases of the junction unmatched. The CDR3 totals 16 residues. The CDR3 reads CASTLTGTGYNSPLHF. The CDR3 DNA is TGTGCCAGTACCCTAACTGGGACAGGGTATAATTCACCCCTCCACTTT.

The DNA of the CDR3 is TGTGCCAGCTCACCCCCGATTGGTGAACAGGGTAGCGATGAGCAGTTCTTC. Translating it yields CASSPPIGEQGSDEQFF. The V call is TRBV18, the J call TRBJ2-1; a weak D match, TRBD1 (6 bases). This CDR3 contains 17 residues. CDR1 is KGHSH and CDR2 is LQKENI in the germline V gene. Deletions cut 3 bases from V and 8 bases from J, with 23 bases between. The full variable domain, with the rest looked up from reference TRBV18 and TRBJ2-1, is NAGVMQNPRHLVRRRGQEARLRCSPMKGHSHVYWYRQLPEEGLKFMVYLQKENIIDESGMPKERFSAEFPKEGPSILRIQQVVRGDSAAYFCASSPPIGEQGSDEQFFGPGTRLTVL.

This chain links TRBV9 with TRBJ1-6; 8 positions match TRBD1. The J segment lost 10 bases and the V segment lost 0 bases, leaving 6 bases of the junction unmatched. The CDR3 sequence is 15 residues long. CDR1 SGDLS and CDR2 YYNGEE come from the germline V gene. The CDR3 DNA is TGTGCCAGCAGCGTAGTGGCAGGGGGCACCTCACCCCTCCACTTT. It translates to CASSVVAGGTSPLHF.

This rearrangement joins TRBV30 to TRBJ1-6; D gene unclear. The CDR3 sequence is 16 residues long. Germline values: CDR1 GTSNPN, CDR2 SVGIG (reference sequence). The ends were cut back, 1 base at V and 0 bases at J, with 10 bases in the middle. The CDR3, as DNA: TGTGCCTGGAGTGCATACAGTAGCTCCTATAATTCACCCCTCCACTTT. Its protein is CAWSAYSSSYNSPLHF.

The J gene is TRBJ2-1, the V gene TRBV4-1, with TRBD2 matching 8 bases. Germline V gene data show CDR1 as MGHRA and CDR2 as YSYEKL. There are 15 residues in the CDR3. The ends lost 4 bases at V and 7 bases at J; junction bases unmatched: 9. The CDR3 region is CASSRLAGTGNEQFF. CDR3 DNA sequence: TGCGCCAGCAGCCGATTAGCGGGAACGGGAAATGAGCAGTTCTTC.

The V gene is TRBV2, the J gene TRBJ2-7, with D perhaps TRBD2 (5 bases). CDR1 is SNHLY and CDR2 is FYNNEI in the germline V gene. V lost 3 bases, J lost 3 bases, and 15 bases lay in between. The CDR3 consists of 15 residues. This chain's CDR3 is CASSDEGRSDYEQYF. The CDR3 nucleotides read TGTGCCAGCAGTGACGAGGGCAGGAGCGACTACGAGCAGTACTTC.